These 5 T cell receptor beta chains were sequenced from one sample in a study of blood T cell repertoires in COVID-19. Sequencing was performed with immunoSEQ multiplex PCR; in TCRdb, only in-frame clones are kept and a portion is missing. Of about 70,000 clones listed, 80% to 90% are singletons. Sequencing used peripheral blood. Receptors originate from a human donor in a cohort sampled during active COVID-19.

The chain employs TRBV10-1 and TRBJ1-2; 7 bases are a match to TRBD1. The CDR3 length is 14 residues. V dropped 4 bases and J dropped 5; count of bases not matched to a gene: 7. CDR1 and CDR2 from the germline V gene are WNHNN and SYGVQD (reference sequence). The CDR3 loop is CASSATGQDYGYTF. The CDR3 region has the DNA TGCGCCAGCAGTGCCACCGGACAGGATTATGGCTACACCTTC.

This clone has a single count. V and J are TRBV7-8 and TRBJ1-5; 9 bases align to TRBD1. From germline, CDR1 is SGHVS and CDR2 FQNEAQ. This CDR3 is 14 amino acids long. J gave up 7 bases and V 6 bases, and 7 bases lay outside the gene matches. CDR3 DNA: TGTGCCAGCAGGGGACCGGGACAGGGCCAGCCCCAGCATTTT. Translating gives CASRGPGQGQPQHF.

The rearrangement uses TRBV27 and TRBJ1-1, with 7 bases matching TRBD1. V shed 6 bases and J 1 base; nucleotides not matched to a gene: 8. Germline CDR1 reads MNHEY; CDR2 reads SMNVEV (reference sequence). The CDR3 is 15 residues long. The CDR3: CASRTTGLPNTEAFF. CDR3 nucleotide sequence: TGTGCCAGCAGAACGACAGGGCTCCCGAACACTGAAGCTTTCTTT.

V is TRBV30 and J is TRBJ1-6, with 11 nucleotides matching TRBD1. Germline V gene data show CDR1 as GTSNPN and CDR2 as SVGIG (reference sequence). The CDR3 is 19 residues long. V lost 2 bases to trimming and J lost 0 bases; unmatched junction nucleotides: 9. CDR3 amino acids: CAWSRTGGKVPSYNSPLHF. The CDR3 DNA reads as TGTGCCTGGAGTAGGACAGGGGGCAAGGTCCCCTCCTATAATTCACCCCTCCACTTT.

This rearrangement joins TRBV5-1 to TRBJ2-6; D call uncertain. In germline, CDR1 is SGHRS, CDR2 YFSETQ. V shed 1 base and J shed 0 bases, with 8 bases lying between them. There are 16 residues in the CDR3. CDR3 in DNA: TGCGCCAGCAGCTTGTACTCGAGCTCTGGGGCCAACGTCCTGACTTTC. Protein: CASSLYSSSGANVLTF.